The 17 T cell receptor beta chains in this list originate from one sample, sequenced in a study of Ad26.COV2.S vaccination and SARS-CoV-2 variants. Sequenced by immunoSEQ multiplex PCR; TCRdb stores in-frame clones only, minus some. The sample has about 460,000 clones; 80% to 90% are singletons. Sample treatment: around 19 received Ad26.COV2.S at low or high dose, single or two shots; about 5 received placebo; per-sample allocation not given. Sampling occurred on day 63 after the first vaccine or placebo injection. Sequencing was performed on peripheral blood, taken in a trial of Ad26.COV2.S vaccine versus placebo. These receptor sequences come from a person between 18 and 65 years old who received the Ad26.COV2.S COVID-19 vaccine or a placebo.

V is TRBV6-5 and J is TRBJ1-5; tentatively, D is TRBD1 (6 bases). CDR3 length: 14 residues. Trimming shortened V by 4 bases and J by 7 bases, and 14 bases separated the two germline ends. Germline loops: CDR1 MNHEY, CDR2 SVGAGI. The CDR3, as DNA: TGTGCCAGCAGTTTCTACCGTAGGGGGCAGCCCCAGCATTTT. Protein: CASSFYRRGQPQHF.

The chain uses TRBV5-1 and TRBJ2-4; D remains unclear. This CDR3 is built from 14 residues. Germline V lookup: CDR1 SGHRS, CDR2 YFSETQ. With 0 bases removed from V and 1 base from J, the gap between germline ends came to 5 bases. CDR3 in amino acids: CASSLDSAKNIQYF. For the CDR3, the DNA is TGCGCCAGCAGCTTGGATTCTGCCAAAAACATTCAGTACTTC.

In its sample, this clone was seen a few times. This sequence joins TRBV28 and TRBJ1-3; D might be TRBD1 (6 bases). Germline-derived CDR1 and CDR2 are MDHEN and SYDVKM. Trimming shortened V by 6 bases and J by 1 base, and 10 bases separated the two germline ends. CDR3 length: 14 residues. CDR3 sequence: CASRPGVSGNTIYF. The CDR3 DNA reads TGTGCCAGCAGACCAGGGGTGTCTGGAAACACCATATATTTT. Looking up the rest from reference TRBV28 and TRBJ1-3 gives the full variable domain: DVKVTQSSRYLVKRTGEKVFLECVQDMDHENMFWYRQDPGLGLRLIYFSYDVKMKEKGDIPEGYSVSREKKERFSLILESASTNQTSMYLCASRPGVSGNTIYFGEGSWLTVV.

The chain links TRBV18 to TRBJ2-3; 10 bases map to TRBD1. The CDR3 loop spans 16 amino acids. Germline-derived CDR1 and CDR2 are KGHSH and LQKENI. Unmatched junction bases numbered 9, after V lost 6 bases and J lost 3 bases. The DNA of the CDR3 is TGTGCCAGCTCTCGAGCCGGGACAGGGGAAACAGATACGCAGTATTTT. Translated: CASSRAGTGETDTQYF.

The CDR3 is CASKPGLAGVSYEQYF. CDR3 bases: TGTGCCAGCAAGCCGGGACTAGCGGGAGTATCCTACGAGCAGTACTTC. The J gene is TRBJ2-7, the V gene TRBV5-4; TRBD2 matches 14 bases. The germline gives CDR1 SGHNT, CDR2 YYREEE (reference sequence). The V segment lost 6 bases and the J segment 1 base; nucleotides outside the gene matches: 6. The CDR3 runs 16 residues.

This clone was found once. The rearrangement joins TRBV7-2 to TRBJ1-5; a possible D gene is TRBD1 (6 bases). CDR1 SGHTA and CDR2 FQGNSA come from the germline V gene. Trimming removed 5 bases from V and 2 bases from J, with 13 bases in between. This CDR3 region has 15 residues. In DNA, the CDR3 is TGTGCCAGCAGCATTACAGGGTCGGGCAATCAGCCCCAGCATTTT. It translates to CASSITGSGNQPQHF.

J is TRBJ2-3 and V is TRBV19; TRBD1 matches 7 bases. The CDR3 has 13 amino acids. V gave up 3 bases and J gave up 3 bases; unmatched junction bases: 0. Germline CDR1 and CDR2: LNHDA and SQIVND (reference sequence). The CDR3 DNA reads as TGTGCCAGTAGTATGACAGGGACAGATACGCAGTATTTT. This codes for CASSMTGTDTQYF.

This chain connects TRBV5-1 to TRBJ1-1, with D possibly matching TRBD1 (5 bases). Trimming took 0 bases from V and 10 from J, leaving 19 bases between them. In germline, CDR1 is SGHRS, CDR2 YFSETQ. The CDR3 length is 15 residues. The CDR3 sequence is CASSLVGTEADRAFF. CDR3 in DNA: TGCGCCAGCAGCTTGGTGGGGACCGAAGCCGATAGAGCTTTCTTT.

The gene calls are TRBV11-2 and TRBJ2-1; 11 nucleotides agree with TRBD1. The V gene's germline CDR1 is SGHAT and CDR2 FQNNGV. V lost 5 bases and J lost 4; bases outside the gene matches: 7. The CDR3 covers 16 residues. CDR3 region: CASSQPGTGGYNEQFF. Written as DNA, the CDR3 is TGTGCCAGCAGCCAACCCGGGACAGGGGGTTACAATGAGCAGTTCTTC.

The chain couples TRBV29-1 to TRBJ2-1, with D unclear. Trimming cost V 5 bases and J 9 bases, with 23 bases left between them. Germline V CDR1 and CDR2: SQVTM, ANQGSEA. This CDR3 has 15 residues. CDR3 protein: CSVSLALIRSGEQFF. CDR3 nucleotide sequence: TGCAGCGTTTCTCTGGCGTTAATCCGATCCGGTGAGCAGTTCTTC.

This chain connects TRBV14 to TRBJ2-1; 11 bases agree with TRBD2. The trim removed 3 bases at V and 5 bases at J, leaving 9 bases unmatched. CDR3 length equals 17 residues. Germline-derived CDR1 and CDR2 are SGHDN and FVKESK. The CDR3 reads CASSQLMGLADHNEQFF. The CDR3 DNA reads as TGTGCCAGCAGCCAGTTAATGGGACTAGCGGATCACAATGAGCAGTTCTTC.

The rearrangement links TRBV7-9 to TRBJ2-1, with 12 bases lining up with TRBD2. Germline trimming cut 3 bases from V and 9 bases from J; bases unmatched to any gene: 12. The CDR3 totals 17 residues. The germline V gene has CDR1 SEHNR and CDR2 FQNEAQ (reference sequence). In DNA form, the CDR3 reads TGTGCCAGCAGCTTCCGGACTAGCGGGAAAACGAGGGGTGAGCAGTTCTTC. It codes for CASSFRTSGKTRGEQFF. The full variable domain, its missing parts supplied by reference TRBV7-9 and TRBJ2-1, is DTGVSQNPRHKITKRGQNVTFRCDPISEHNRLYWYRQTLGQGPEFLTYFQNEAQLEKSRLLSDRFSAERPKGSFSTLEIQRTEQGDSAMYLCASSFRTSGKTRGEQFFGPGTRLTVL.

V gene TRBV4-1 combines with J gene TRBJ2-7; 9 bases agree with TRBD2. Trimming took 1 base from V and 3 from J; bases not matched to a gene: 13. From germline, CDR1 is MGHRA and CDR2 YSYEKL. CDR3 length: 18 amino acids. This CDR3 is CASSQGNPAGGLIYEQYF. In DNA, the CDR3 is TGCGCCAGCAGCCAAGGAAACCCAGCGGGAGGACTAATCTACGAGCAGTACTTC.

The chain uses TRBV27 and TRBJ1-3, with 8 nucleotides matching TRBD1. CDR1 MNHEY and CDR2 SMNVEV come from the germline V gene (reference sequence). This CDR3 comprises 15 residues. V was pared by 5 bases and J by 2 bases, with 5 bases of the junction left unmatched. Written as DNA, the CDR3 is TGTGCCAGCAGTCTCTCAGGGGGCGCTGGAAACACCATATATTTT. Residues: CASSLSGGAGNTIYF.

The J gene is TRBJ2-1, the V gene TRBV5-1; the match to TRBD2 covers 8 bases. Germline CDR1 and CDR2: SGHRS and YFSETQ. With V trimmed by 5 bases and J by 3 bases, 13 bases remained unmatched. The CDR3 has 17 residues. CDR3 in amino acids: CASSAQAGVASYNEQFF. The CDR3 bases are TGCGCCAGCAGTGCGCAAGCGGGAGTTGCGAGCTACAATGAGCAGTTCTTC.

The rearrangement joins TRBV6-6 to TRBJ1-2, with D possibly matching TRBD1 (5 bases). V was shortened by 2 bases and J by 8 bases, with 12 bases between the two germline ends. The CDR3 has 13 amino acids. From germline, CDR1 is MNHNY and CDR2 SVGAGI (reference sequence). The CDR3 protein is CASSYRPEGGYTF. CDR3 DNA: TGTGCCAGCAGTTACAGGCCCGAGGGGGGCTACACCTTC.

The rearrangement links TRBV7-8 to TRBJ2-7; 9 positions agree with TRBD1. Germline lookup yields CDR1 SGHVS and CDR2 FQNEAQ. The CDR3 is 15 residues long. Trimming cost V 2 bases and J 7 bases; bases outside gene matches: 9. CDR3 sequence: CASSLPGTGMLEQYF. CDR3 nucleotides: TGTGCCAGCAGCTTACCGGGGACAGGGATGCTTGAGCAGTACTTC.